The clone carrying this T cell receptor beta chain was recorded at least ten times. Its antigen remains unidentified. TCRdb fed the reads into MiXCR, producing one record per CDR3 protein. Here the sample spans some 280,000 distinct CDR3 sequences, roughly an eighth being singletons. The entry originates in a study of T cell repertoires in cytomegalovirus infection. The wider study: It was the public TCR beta signatures that indicated both CMV infection and matching HLA type.

Study-level findings and limits: The ex vivo response was dominated by HLA-C-restricted CMV-specific TCR beta clonotypes.

The germline V gene has CDR1 MDHEN and CDR2 SYDVKM. With 8 bases removed from V and 7 bases from J, the gap between germline ends came to 15 bases. The CDR3 totals 14 residues. The sequenced sample was PBMCs. This clonotype was obtained from a human donor in good health (CMV status not recorded). Some clones in this sample may be carry-over from other donors' samples. The rearrangement joins TRBV28 to TRBJ1-6; a weak D match, TRBD1 (6 bases). The CDR3 nucleotides read TGTGCCAGCCAGGGGATTAACGGGAATTCACCCCTCCACTTT. It is translated as CASQGINGNSPLHF.